What follows are 6 T cell receptor beta chains derived from one specimen sequenced in a study of cytomegalovirus exposure and HLA in healthy donors. TCRdb's copy holds only in-frame clones and misses some; the assay was immunoSEQ multiplex PCR. The table includes 67,000 or so clones, about 94% detected once. Sample: PBMCs. Receptor source: a man younger than 35 in good health and CMV-seropositive.

The CDR3 DNA reads TGCGCCAGCAGCTCAGACTCTCCTACCTACAATGAGCAGTTCTTC. Amino acid sequence: CASSSDSPTYNEQFF. The rearrangement joins TRBV5-1 to TRBJ2-1; no firm D call. Per the germline V gene, CDR1 is SGHRS and CDR2 is YFSETQ. Trimming took 3 bases from V and 2 from J, leaving 12 bases between them. CDR3 length: 15 residues.

J is TRBJ2-3 and V is TRBV19, with D tentatively TRBD2 (6 bases). The germline gives CDR1 LNHDA, CDR2 SQIVND (reference sequence). CDR3 length: 16 amino acids. V lost 3 bases to trimming and J lost 1 base, with 14 bases between them. CDR3 DNA: TGTGCCAGTAGTATCTCGGGGGTAGGAGGCACAGATACGCAGTATTTT. It yields the protein CASSISGVGGTDTQYF.

This clone has just one count. The chain recombines TRBV10-3 with TRBJ2-3; D not resolved. Trimming cost V 7 bases and J 0 bases, with 11 bases left between them. There are 14 residues in the CDR3. Germline V gene lookup returns CDR1 ENHRY and CDR2 SYGVKD. CDR3 residues: CAIKGTGSTDTQYF. The CDR3 DNA reads TGTGCCATCAAAGGTACGGGTAGCACAGATACGCAGTATTTT.

The rearrangement uses TRBV7-2 and TRBJ1-5; D possibly corresponds to TRBD1 (6 bases). V was trimmed by 0 bases and J by 2 bases, leaving 8 bases between them. This CDR3 contains 15 residues. Germline CDR1 is SGHTA and CDR2 is FQGNSA. This CDR3 reads CASSLARQGNQPQHF. The DNA for the CDR3 is TGTGCCAGCAGCTTAGCCCGACAGGGCAATCAGCCCCAGCATTTT.

The rearrangement links TRBV19 to TRBJ2-7; 7 positions match TRBD1. The J segment lost 1 base and the V segment lost 1 base, leaving 4 bases of the junction unmatched. The CDR3 sequence is 15 residues long. Germline CDR1 is LNHDA and CDR2 is SQIVND (reference sequence). In nucleotides, the CDR3 is TGTGCCAGTAGTATAGGCACAGGGGTTTCCTACGAGCAGTACTTC. Protein sequence: CASSIGTGVSYEQYF.

V and J are TRBV7-6 and TRBJ2-1; 8 bases align to TRBD1. CDR1 and CDR2 from the germline V gene are SGHVS and FNYEAQ. The CDR3 extends over 15 amino acids. The V and J ends lost 2 bases and 5 bases, in that order; junction bases with no gene match: 5. The CDR3 DNA sequence: TGTGCCAGCAGCTTACGGACAGGGTCCCACAATGAGCAGTTCTTC. Its protein is CASSLRTGSHNEQFF.